The table lists the clone carrying this TCR beta chain with a few counts. Antigen: not known. Per the germline V gene, CDR1 is LGHDT and CDR2 is YNNKEL (reference sequence). J was trimmed by 5 bases and V by 4 bases; bases with no gene match: 11. CDR3 length: 16 amino acids. The data derive from a study of CD8 T cells in ankylosing spondylitis. TCRdb passed the 5' RACE reads through MiXCR, listing each CDR3 protein once. This table has a few hundred thousand distinct CDR3 sequences, roughly 8% appearing once. Study-wide points: Roughly eight highly homologous variants formed a TCR beta motif that appeared characteristic of ankylosing spondylitis blood.

What was sequenced was blood, either unsorted or a sorted T cell fraction (not recorded which). The clonotype was recovered from a male donor with ankylosing spondylitis. The genes are TRBV3-1 and TRBJ2-5; 9 nucleotides agree with TRBD1. The CDR3 DNA reads as TGTGCCAGCAGCCCAGGGACAGGGCGAGGCTGGGAGACCCAGTACTTC. It translates to CASSPGTGRGWETQYF.